This T cell receptor beta chain was recorded in a study of blood T cell repertoires in COVID-19. About the study: The samples span acute and convalescent COVID-19 from the United States, Italy and Spain. Sources were T cells, B-cell-depleted T cells, or PBMCs; the material itself was cDNA or gDNA.

In the original processing: Amplification of reference gene primers was used by the study to estimate nucleated cell counts. Here immunoSEQ multiplex PCR was the method, and the copy in TCRdb shows in-frame clones only, minus some. V, J and clone size are those of that table, while D and trimming were read from the DNA. The repertoire includes 80,000 to 95,000 clones, roughly 87% of them detected once, and 3% sits in the top ten. There are 11 residues in the CDR3. V was pared by 1 base and J by 10 bases, with 7 bases between. The specimen sequenced was peripheral blood. This clonotype was sampled from a woman between 45 and 65 years old with active or convalescent COVID-19. The J gene is TRBJ1-1, the V gene TRBV12-3 or TRBV12-4; D not resolved. CDR3 coding DNA: TGTGCCAGCAGTTTAGGAGGTGGAGCTTTCTTT. Translating gives CASSLGGGAFF.